This T cell receptor beta chain was captured by sequencing in a study of blood T cell repertoires in COVID-19. On the study more broadly: PBMCs, B-cell-depleted T cells, or T cells were the source of the cDNA or gDNA that made up the material.

The CDR3 runs to 15 residues. V dropped 5 bases and J dropped 7; count of bases not matched to a gene: 10. In germline, CDR1 is LNHDA, CDR2 SQIVND (reference sequence). Seattle patients were enrolled during active infection and followed longitudinally. Original processing methods: For nucleated cells, counts were estimated from reference gene primer amplification. Sequenced by immunoSEQ multiplex PCR; TCRdb stores in-frame clones only, minus some. V and J calls and clone size are as listed in that table; D and trimming were resolved from the DNA. The sample lists roughly 140,000 clones; roughly 81% were seen once.

The TCR sequence derives from a woman in her sixties or seventies with COVID-19, enrolled during active disease. The sequencing sample was made of peripheral blood. J is TRBJ2-1 and V is TRBV19, with 8 bases lining up with TRBD1. CDR3 nucleotides: TGTGCCAGTAGTCCTCAGGGGGCAAAAGGGAATGAGCAGTTCTTC. This translates into CASSPQGAKGNEQFF.